These 11 T cell receptor beta chains were sequenced from one sample in a study of beta chain features in type 1 diabetes. The study reverse transcribed the entire isolated RNA, so it sequenced expressed TCRB transcripts. Profiling relied on immunoSEQ multiplex PCR, and the TCRdb table lists in-frame clones only, not all of them. The sample comprises hundreds of thousands of clones, approximately 15% of which are singletons, and 6.7% rests with the top ten. Sequenced sample: central memory CD4+ T cells from blood. These receptor sequences come from a young man in good health.

The V and J genes are TRBV7-3 and TRBJ1-3; D uncertain. V was shortened by 2 bases and J by 2 bases, with 13 bases between the two germline ends. Germline V gene data show CDR1 as SGHTA and CDR2 as FQGTGA. CDR3 length: 16 amino acids. CDR3 protein: CASSLEMSGPGNTIYF. The CDR3 DNA follows: TGTGCCAGCAGCTTAGAGATGAGTGGGCCTGGAAACACCATATATTTT.

The gene calls are TRBV7-8 and TRBJ2-2, with 10 bases that match TRBD1. CDR1 is SGHVS and CDR2 is FQNEAQ in the germline V gene. V shed 5 bases and J 7 bases; nucleotides not matched to a gene: 10. The CDR3 sequence is 16 residues long. CDR3 sequence: CASSQDRDRGGGELFF. For the CDR3, the DNA is TGTGCCAGCAGCCAGGATCGGGACAGGGGAGGCGGGGAGCTGTTTTTT.

The gene calls are TRBV6-5 and TRBJ2-1, with D hard to call. Looked up from germline, CDR1 is MNHEY and CDR2 is SVGAGI. The CDR3 length is 11 residues. V lost 6 bases, J lost 7 bases, and 7 bases lay in between. The CDR3 protein is CASREINEQFF. CDR3 nucleotide sequence: TGTGCCAGCAGGGAAATTAATGAGCAGTTCTTC.

J is TRBJ2-5 and V is TRBV11-3; D not resolved. From germline, CDR1 is SGHNT and CDR2 YENEEA. The CDR3 runs to 15 residues. Trimming cost V 3 bases and J 1 base, with 12 bases left between them. The CDR3 DNA follows: TGTGCCAGCAGCTTTGGGTCTGCCGTCCAAGAGACCCAGTACTTC. It specifies CASSFGSAVQETQYF.

This chain connects TRBV12-5 to TRBJ2-1; TRBD1 might be the D (6 bases). CDR3 length equals 14 residues. V shed 2 bases and J shed 11 bases, with 16 bases lying between them. CDR1 and CDR2 from the germline V gene are LGHNT and FRNRAP. CDR3 sequence (DNA): TGTGCTAGTGGTTTGTTCCCGCCCGGGACAAAGCAGTTCTTC. This codes for CASGLFPPGTKQFF.

This clone has a handful of counts. The chain is built from TRBV19 and TRBJ2-1; no clear D. Between the trimmed V and J ends, which lost 7 bases and 0 bases, there was a span of 10 bases. Looked up from germline, CDR1 is LNHDA and CDR2 is SQIVND (reference sequence). This CDR3 has 14 amino acids. CDR3 in DNA: TGTGCCAGTAAACAACGGAGCTCCTACAATGAGCAGTTCTTC. This codes for CASKQRSSYNEQFF.

This clone was recorded only once. The chain links TRBV15 to TRBJ2-3; D is uncertain. Trimming removed 0 bases from V and 1 base from J, with 5 bases in between. Germline V CDR1 and CDR2: LNHNV, YYDKDF (reference sequence). The CDR3 is 14 residues long. This chain's CDR3 is CATSRDIRTDTQYF. Written as DNA, the CDR3 is TGTGCCACCAGCAGAGACATCCGCACAGATACGCAGTATTTT.

This clone was counted between two and nine times. The CDR3 reads CASSFLQGWKTQYF. As DNA, the CDR3 is TGTGCCAGCAGCTTCCTACAGGGTTGGAAGACCCAGTACTTC. The rearrangement uses TRBV7-9 and TRBJ2-5; D perhaps matches TRBD1 (6 bases). V shed 3 bases and J shed 6 bases, with 14 bases lying between them. Germline values: CDR1 SEHNR, CDR2 FQNEAQ (reference sequence). CDR3 length: 14 amino acids.

The V call is TRBV30, the J call TRBJ2-5; 7 nucleotides align to TRBD2. Germline values: CDR1 GTSNPN, CDR2 SVGIG (reference sequence). CDR3 length: 14 amino acids. V was pared by 0 bases and J by 11 bases, with 12 bases of the junction left unmatched. The CDR3 nucleotides read TGTGCCTGGAGTGTTGATAGCGGGCTCTCGCGGCAGTACTTC. Residues: CAWSVDSGLSRQYF.

To note about this clone: The junction shows a germline mismatch at one end, possibly a read error. V is TRBV5-4 and J is TRBJ2-7; D remains ambiguous. The CDR3 totals 14 residues. Per germline, CDR1 SGHNT and CDR2 YYREEE (reference sequence). The CDR3 DNA sequence: TGCGCCAGCAGCCGTCCCTCTGGGAAATACGAGCAGTACTTC. It encodes CASSRPSGKYEQYF. Variable domain in full (rest from reference TRBV5-4 and TRBJ2-7): ETGVTQSPTHLIKTRGQQVTLRCSSQSGHNTVSWYQQALGQGPQFIFQYYREEENGRGNFPPRFSGLQFPNYSSELNVNALELDDSALYLCASSRPSGKYEQYFGPGTRLTVT.

This chain links TRBV27 with TRBJ1-5; unclear D gene. Trimming left V 6 bases short and J 12 bases short, with 3 bases between. The germline CDR1 and CDR2 sequences are MNHEY and SMNVEV (reference sequence). The CDR3 consists of 8 residues. The CDR3 reads CASSLQHF. CDR3 DNA sequence: TGTGCCAGCAGCCTCCAGCATTTT.